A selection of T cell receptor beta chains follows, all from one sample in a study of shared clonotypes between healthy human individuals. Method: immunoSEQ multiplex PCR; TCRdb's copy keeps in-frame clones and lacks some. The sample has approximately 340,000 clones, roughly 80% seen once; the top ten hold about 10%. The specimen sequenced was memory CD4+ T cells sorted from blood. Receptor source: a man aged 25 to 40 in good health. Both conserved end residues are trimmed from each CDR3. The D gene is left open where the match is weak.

ASRIGLSNQPQH | . | 12 | TRBV28
ASSKGQGEEKLF | TRBD1 | 12 | TRBV10-1
ASSQEFNYGYT | . | 11 | TRBV14
ASSRDRSYEQY | TRBD1 | 11 | TRBV6-5
ASSDPTGNPGEAF | . | 13 | TRBV25-1
ASSLSPTNTEAF | . | 12 | TRBV7-3
ASSSTPAGEQF | . | 11 | TRBV5-1
ASSQPGHSYNEQF | . | 13 | TRBV4-1
ASSPGGEQY | . | 9 | TRBV27
ASSFSNYEQY | . | 10 | TRBV28
ASSLGLKEKLF | . | 11 | TRBV5-6
ASSLGLAGGPNHNEQF | TRBD2 | 16 | TRBV5-1
ASSAHGAYEQY | . | 11 | TRBV5-6
ASSLTGTSSSYEQY | TRBD2 | 14 | TRBV7-3
ASSSSGGTDTQY | . | 12 | TRBV25-1
ASSPGPSGTEAF | . | 12 | TRBV19
ASSPVAGVFYEQY | TRBD2 | 13 | TRBV7-2
ASSLAGGRTDTQY | TRBD1 | 13 | TRBV7-9
ASSRTGRPGELF | . | 12 | TRBV18
ASSLIEAHNEQF | . | 12 | TRBV11-1
ASSLRDGFNEKLF | . | 13 | TRBV5-1
ASSLGTVQF | . | 9 | TRBV7-8
ASSQGVSGTEAF | . | 12 | TRBV4-3
ASSLFETSGNNEQF | TRBD2 | 14 | TRBV5-5
ASSPGQENQPQH | TRBD1 | 12 | TRBV18
ASRTGIVSSYNEQF | . | 14 | TRBV2
ASSPPGGRSSYNEQF | . | 15 | TRBV18
ASTLRGHEQY | TRBD1 | 10 | TRBV11-2
ASSLGLGTSEQF | . | 12 | TRBV5-5
ASSLFSRTSGSSYEQY | TRBD2 | 16 | TRBV5-4
ASSFRTSGRFYEQY | TRBD2 | 14 | TRBV27
ASSQGGPDTQY | . | 11 | TRBV5-1
ASSLLAGGGIQY | TRBD2 | 12 | TRBV28
ASSGTSESTYEQY | TRBD2 | 13 | TRBV5-1
AIKRQGGNTEAF | TRBD1 | 12 | TRBV10-3
AIGPQKMNTEAF | . | 12 | TRBV10-3
ANRVRGGYT | . | 9 | TRBV30
ASSLAQGASAEAF | TRBD1 | 13 | TRBV13
ASSQPREARRSYGYT | . | 15 | TRBV4-2
ASTSWGGTASDTQY | . | 14 | TRBV2
ASSVGNSGGSYNEQF | . | 15 | TRBV9
ASSLEGQVNQPQH | . | 13 | TRBV5-5
ASSSRESGELF | . | 11 | TRBV5-1
ASSIDRAWSDTEAF | . | 14 | TRBV19
ASRTGGLIEKLF | TRBD1 | 12 | TRBV28
ASSGRLKEQY | TRBD2 | 10 | TRBV28
ASSGEAIRTDTQY | . | 13 | TRBV28
ASSLSRHEQY | . | 10 | TRBV7-2
ASSTSPGTYNEQF | . | 13 | TRBV7-8
ASSLVRDLYEQY | . | 12 | TRBV11-2
ASSSAFLGDTEAF | . | 13 | TRBV7-9
ASSQEGPRNTIY | . | 12 | TRBV4-3
ASTLTRYQETQY | . | 12 | TRBV19
ASSFLAYNEQF | . | 11 | TRBV7-2